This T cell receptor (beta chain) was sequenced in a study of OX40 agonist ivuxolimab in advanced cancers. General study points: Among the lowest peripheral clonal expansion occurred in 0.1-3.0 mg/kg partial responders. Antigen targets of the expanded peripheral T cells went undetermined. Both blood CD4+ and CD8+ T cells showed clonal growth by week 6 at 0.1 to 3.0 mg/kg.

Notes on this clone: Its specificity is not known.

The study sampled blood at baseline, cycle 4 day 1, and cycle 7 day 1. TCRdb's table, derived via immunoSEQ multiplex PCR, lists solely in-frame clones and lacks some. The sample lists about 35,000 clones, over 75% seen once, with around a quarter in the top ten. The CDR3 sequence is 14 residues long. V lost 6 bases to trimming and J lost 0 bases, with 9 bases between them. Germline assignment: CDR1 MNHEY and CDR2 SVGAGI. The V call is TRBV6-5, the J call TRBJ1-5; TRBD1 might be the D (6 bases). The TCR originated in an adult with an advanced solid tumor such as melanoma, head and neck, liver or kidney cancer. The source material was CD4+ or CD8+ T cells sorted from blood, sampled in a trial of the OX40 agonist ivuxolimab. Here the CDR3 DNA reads TGTGCCAGCAGAACAGGGTTTAGCAATCAGCCCCAGCATTTT. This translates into CASRTGFSNQPQHF.